A single sample is the source of the 23 T cell receptor beta chains below, sequenced in a study of blood T cell repertoires in COVID-19. Generated by immunoSEQ multiplex PCR, the TCRdb table keeps only in-frame clones and is missing some. The sample has approximately 75,000 clones; more than 80% are singletons. Sequencing used peripheral blood. These receptors were obtained from a human donor in a cohort sampled during active COVID-19.

This clone was counted a single time. The chain carries TRBV18 and TRBJ2-7, with a tentative D call TRBD1 (6 bases). V was trimmed by 4 bases and J by 3 bases, leaving 10 bases between them. The germline gives CDR1 KGHSH, CDR2 LQKENI. There are 13 residues in the CDR3. This chain's CDR3 is CASSLQGNYEQYF. CDR3 coding DNA: TGTGCCAGCTCACTACAGGGTAACTACGAGCAGTACTTC.

The rearrangement joins TRBV10-2 to TRBJ1-1; D not resolved. V was shortened by 3 bases and J by 10 bases, with 18 bases between the two germline ends. From germline, CDR1 is WSHSY and CDR2 SAAADI. This CDR3 is 14 amino acids long. The CDR3 DNA follows: TGCGCCAGCAGTGAACCCCCCTTTCGGGTTGGAGCTTTCTTT. Protein product: CASSEPPFRVGAFF.

Only one count was recorded for this clone. This chain uses TRBV9 with TRBJ2-3; the match to TRBD2 covers 8 bases. Germline CDR1 reads SGDLS; CDR2 reads YYNGEE. Germline trimming cut 2 bases from V and 4 bases from J; bases unmatched to any gene: 6. The CDR3 is 15 amino acids. CDR3 in amino acids: CASSVTGGAADTQYF. DNA for the CDR3: TGTGCCAGCAGCGTCACGGGGGGGGCAGCAGATACGCAGTATTTT. Full variable domain (outside the CDR3, taken from reference TRBV9 and TRBJ2-3): DSGVTQTPKHLITATGQRVTLRCSPRSGDLSVYWYQQSLDQGLQFLIQYYNGEERAKGNILERFSAQQFPDLHSELNLSSLELGDSALYFCASSVTGGAADTQYFGPGTRLTVL.

The genes are TRBV4-3 and TRBJ1-5, with 11 bases that match TRBD1. Germline V gene data show CDR1 as LGHNA and CDR2 as YSLEER. This CDR3 is 14 amino acids long. With 4 bases clipped from V and 5 bases from J, the junction kept 1 base outside the gene matches. CDR3 loop: CASSRDRGYQPQHF. Written as DNA, the CDR3 is TGCGCCAGCAGCCGGGACAGGGGGTATCAGCCCCAGCATTTT.

This clone was found once. DNA for the CDR3: TGTGCCTGTTTGAACGGTGCTGAAGAGACCCAGTACTTC. This codes for CACLNGAEETQYF. The chain recombines TRBV12-3 or TRBV12-4 with TRBJ2-5, with D uncertain. CDR3 length: 13 amino acids. The V end lost 11 bases, the J end lost 3 bases, and 16 bases lay between the germline ends.

The rearrangement links TRBV21-1 to TRBJ2-7; TRBD1 is the table's D call, not checked against the DNA. TRBV21-1 has pseudogene status. The CDR3 loop spans 17 amino acids. Here the CDR3 reads CASSTIGQTGAPYEQYF. The CDR3, as DNA: TGTGCCAGCAGCACGATAGGGCAGACAGGGGCACCCTACGAGCAGTACTTC.

V gene TRBV6-5 combines with J gene TRBJ1-2; D is unresolved. V was cut by 0 bases and J by 2 bases, with 10 bases left in between. This CDR3 spans 15 amino acids. CDR1 and CDR2 (germline): MNHEY, SVGAGI. The CDR3 is CASSYSYGENYGYTF. The CDR3, as DNA: TGTGCCAGCAGTTACTCTTACGGGGAAAACTATGGCTACACCTTC.

The chain uses TRBV7-9 and TRBJ1-2, with a possible D match to TRBD1 (6 bases). The germline CDR1 and CDR2 sequences are SEHNR and FQNEAQ (reference sequence). This CDR3 is built from 13 residues. The germline V and J ends were trimmed by 5 bases and 6 bases, with 13 bases remaining between them. CDR3 bases: TGTGCCAGCAGCGGCAGGGGTATTAATGGCTACACCTTC. Translating it yields CASSGRGINGYTF.

This clone was counted a few times. The chain has TRBV9 and TRBJ2-4, with D maybe TRBD2 (7 bases). CDR1 SGDLS and CDR2 YYNGEE come from the germline V gene. V lost 0 bases to trimming and J lost 6 bases, with 16 bases between them. This CDR3 spans 16 amino acids. This CDR3 is CASSVAREGGPNIQYF. For the CDR3, the DNA is TGTGCCAGCAGCGTAGCCCGTGAGGGGGGGCCAAACATTCAGTACTTC.

This rearrangement joins TRBV18 to TRBJ1-3; perhaps TRBD1 as D (6 bases). Germline values: CDR1 KGHSH, CDR2 LQKENI. The CDR3 has 16 amino acids. V was clipped by 3 bases and J by 0 bases, with 12 bases between them. CDR3: CASSPLGGASGNTIYF. For the CDR3, the DNA is TGTGCCAGCTCACCTCTCGGGGGGGCCTCTGGAAACACCATATATTTT.

The chain has TRBV27 and TRBJ2-3, with D unresolved. The V end was cut by 4 bases, the J end by 2 bases, with 4 bases between. This CDR3 has 12 amino acids. The germline V gene encodes CDR1 MNHEY and CDR2 SMNVEV (reference sequence). The CDR3 DNA is TGTGCCAGCAGTTCTACCACAGATACGCAGTATTTT. This gives the protein CASSSTTDTQYF.

The chain employs TRBV9 and TRBJ2-7; possible D gene TRBD2, 6 bases. V was pared by 3 bases and J by 12 bases, with 16 bases between. CDR1 is SGDLS and CDR2 is YYNGEE in the germline V gene. The CDR3 sequence is 12 residues long. Here the CDR3 reads CASSAAPGRLYF. CDR3 nucleotides: TGTGCCAGCAGCGCGGCCCCGGGGAGGTTGTACTTC.

The table lists this clone with a count of one. The chain links TRBV9 to TRBJ2-7, with a weak D call TRBD2 (6 bases). Per the germline V gene, CDR1 is SGDLS and CDR2 is YYNGEE. The CDR3 loop spans 12 amino acids. V was clipped by 3 bases and J by 7 bases, with 11 bases between them. The CDR3 bases are TGTGCCAGCAGCGCTCTGGGGGGAGAGCAGTACTTC. This codes for CASSALGGEQYF.

The chain combines TRBV11-3 with TRBJ2-3; maybe TRBD1 (6 bases). Deletions cut 5 bases from V and 2 bases from J, with 11 bases between. Germline V gives CDR1 SGHNT, CDR2 YENEEA. The CDR3 has 14 amino acids. The CDR3 is CASSRTAITDTQYF. The CDR3 bases are TGTGCCAGCAGCCGGACAGCAATCACAGATACGCAGTATTTT. The whole variable domain, remainder taken from reference TRBV11-3 and TRBJ2-3, is EAGVVQSPRYKIIEKKQPVAFWCNPISGHNTLYWYLQNLGQGPELLIRYENEEAVDDSQLPKDRFSAERLKGVDSTLKIQPAELGDSAVYLCASSRTAITDTQYFGPGTRLTVL.

This chain connects TRBV7-2 to TRBJ2-1; 9 bases map to TRBD1. Germline V CDR1 and CDR2: SGHTA, FQGNSA. V shed 4 bases, J shed 0 bases, and the junction held 4 bases outside the gene matches. This CDR3 comprises 16 residues. The CDR3 nucleotides read TGTGCCAGCAGCTCGCAGACAGGGGGCTCCTACAATGAGCAGTTCTTC. Translation gives CASSSQTGGSYNEQFF.

This chain joins TRBV6-1 and TRBJ2-3; D unclear. V shed 0 bases and J shed 2 bases, with 12 bases lying between them. Germline V gene sequence: CDR1 MNHNS, CDR2 SASEGT. This CDR3 comprises 16 residues. The CDR3 is CASSEAAYYFTDTQYF. CDR3 sequence (DNA): TGTGCCAGCAGTGAAGCGGCATACTATTTCACAGATACGCAGTATTTT.

The genes are TRBV5-1 and TRBJ1-4; the match to TRBD1 covers 8 bases. Trimming at V came to 4 bases and at J to 0 bases, leaving 11 bases not matched to a gene. The germline V gene encodes CDR1 SGHRS and CDR2 YFSETQ. The length of the CDR3 is 18 residues. In DNA form, the CDR3 reads TGCGCCAGCAGCCATCCAGGACAGGGCGCTACAACTAATGAAAAACTGTTTTTT. Amino acid sequence: CASSHPGQGATTNEKLFF.

The genes are TRBV5-6 and TRBJ1-2, with D possibly TRBD1 on 6 matching bases. V shed 4 bases and J shed 4 bases, with 17 bases lying between them. CDR3 length: 15 residues. CDR1 is SGHDT and CDR2 is YYEEEE in the germline V gene. Here the CDR3 DNA reads TGTGCCAGCAGCCTTCCGGGACACGAACTCTATGGCTACACCTTC. It specifies CASSLPGHELYGYTF.

The genes are TRBV6-6 and TRBJ1-6; D gene ambiguous. The CDR3 is 14 amino acids. Trimming cost V 7 bases and J 9 bases, with 16 bases left between them. Germline-derived CDR1 and CDR2 are MNHNY and SVGAGI (reference sequence). CDR3 amino acids: CASINEAGSSPLHF. In DNA, the CDR3 is TGTGCCAGCATTAACGAAGCGGGGTCTTCACCCCTCCACTTT.

The V call is TRBV29-1, the J call TRBJ1-1, with 8 bases aligning to TRBD1. Germline-derived CDR1 and CDR2 are SQVTM and ANQGSEA. The CDR3 totals 13 residues. V lost 6 bases, J lost 0 bases, and 3 bases stayed unmatched. The CDR3 here is CSVMGQVNTEAFF. For the CDR3, the DNA is TGCAGCGTGATGGGACAGGTGAACACTGAAGCTTTCTTT. Based on the CDR3 plus reference TRBV29-1 and TRBJ1-1, the full variable domain is SAVISQKPSRDICQRGTSLTIQCQVDSQVTMMFWYRQQPGQSLTLIATANQGSEATYESGFVIDKFPISRPNLTFSTLTVSNMSPEDSSIYLCSVMGQVNTEAFFGQGTRLTVV.

The chain carries TRBV15 and TRBJ1-4; D ambiguous. The CDR3 covers 15 residues. CDR1 and CDR2 (germline): LNHNV, YYDKDF (reference sequence). The V end was cut by 0 bases, the J end by 8 bases, with 13 bases between. DNA for the CDR3: TGTGCCACCAGCAGAGAGTCGCATAGCCAAGAAAAACTGTTTTTT. It is translated as CATSRESHSQEKLFF.

This chain links TRBV15 with TRBJ1-4; no reliable D call. Between the trimmed V and J ends, which lost 1 base and 8 bases, there was a span of 14 bases. The CDR3 consists of 15 residues. Germline V gene data show CDR1 as LNHNV and CDR2 as YYDKDF (reference sequence). The CDR3 sequence is CATSRAPRRKEKLFF. The CDR3 DNA sequence: TGTGCCACCAGCAGAGCCCCCCGGAGGAAGGAAAAACTGTTTTTT.

The chain joins TRBV5-4 to TRBJ2-2; D remains unclear. CDR1 is SGHNT, CDR2 YYREEE, per germline (reference sequence). Trimming took 0 bases from V and 7 from J, leaving 4 bases between them. This CDR3 region has 12 residues. The CDR3 nucleotides read TGTGCCAGCAGCTTGGGGCTCGGGGAGCTGTTTTTT. Protein product: CASSLGLGELFF.